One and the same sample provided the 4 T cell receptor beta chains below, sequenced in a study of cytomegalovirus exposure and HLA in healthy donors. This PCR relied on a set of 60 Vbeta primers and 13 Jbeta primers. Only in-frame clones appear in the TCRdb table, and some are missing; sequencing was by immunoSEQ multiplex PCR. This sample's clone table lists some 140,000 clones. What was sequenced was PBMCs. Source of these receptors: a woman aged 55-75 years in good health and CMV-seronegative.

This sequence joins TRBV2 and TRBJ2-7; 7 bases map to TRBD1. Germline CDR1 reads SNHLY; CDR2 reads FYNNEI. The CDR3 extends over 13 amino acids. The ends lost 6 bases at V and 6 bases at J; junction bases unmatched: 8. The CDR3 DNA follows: TGTGCCAGCAGGGGGTTGACAGGGCGCGAGCAGTACTTC. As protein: CASRGLTGREQYF.

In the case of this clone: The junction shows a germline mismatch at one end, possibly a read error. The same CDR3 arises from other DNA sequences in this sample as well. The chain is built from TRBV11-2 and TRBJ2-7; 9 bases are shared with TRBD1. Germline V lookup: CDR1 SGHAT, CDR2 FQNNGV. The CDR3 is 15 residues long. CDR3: CASSTPGTGTYEQYF. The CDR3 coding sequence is TGTGCCAGCAGCACCCCCGGGACAGGGACCTACGAGCAATACTTC.

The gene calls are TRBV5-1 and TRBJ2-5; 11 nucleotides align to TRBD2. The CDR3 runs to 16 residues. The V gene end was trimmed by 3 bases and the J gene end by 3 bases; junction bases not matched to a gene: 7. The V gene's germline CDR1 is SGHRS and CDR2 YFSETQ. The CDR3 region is CASSSSLLAGEETQYF. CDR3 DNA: TGCGCCAGCAGCTCCTCCCTACTAGCGGGGGAAGAGACCCAGTACTTC.

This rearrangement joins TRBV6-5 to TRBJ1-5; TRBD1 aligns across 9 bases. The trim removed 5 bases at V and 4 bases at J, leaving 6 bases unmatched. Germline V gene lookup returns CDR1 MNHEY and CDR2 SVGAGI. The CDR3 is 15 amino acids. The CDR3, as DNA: TGTGCCAGCAGTGGACAGGGGCTGGGGAATCAGCCCCAGCATTTT. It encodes CASSGQGLGNQPQHF.